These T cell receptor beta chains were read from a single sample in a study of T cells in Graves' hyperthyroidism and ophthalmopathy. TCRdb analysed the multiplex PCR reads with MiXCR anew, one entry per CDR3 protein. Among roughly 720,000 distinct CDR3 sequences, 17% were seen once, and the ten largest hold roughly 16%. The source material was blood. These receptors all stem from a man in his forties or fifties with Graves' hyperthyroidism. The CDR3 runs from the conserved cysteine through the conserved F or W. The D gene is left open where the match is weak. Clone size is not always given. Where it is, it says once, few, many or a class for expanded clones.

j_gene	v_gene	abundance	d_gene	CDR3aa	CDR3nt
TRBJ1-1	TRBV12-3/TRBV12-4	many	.	CASSSSRRGLSMNTEAFF	TGTGCCAGCAGTTCGTCGAGGCGGGGGCTGTCCATGAACACTGAAGCTTTCTTT
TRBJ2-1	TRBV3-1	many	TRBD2	CASSQQREGVNEQFF	TGTGCCAGCAGCCAACAGCGGGAGGGGGTCAATGAGCAGTTCTTC
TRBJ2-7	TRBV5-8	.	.	CASSLEWQSSYEQYF	TGTGCCAGCAGCTTGGAATGGCAGAGCTCCTACGAGCAGTACTTC
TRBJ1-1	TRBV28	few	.	CASSLLDKRTEAFF	TGTGCCAGCAGTTTATTGGACAAGAGGACTGAAGCTTTCTTT
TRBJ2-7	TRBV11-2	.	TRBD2	CASSPRDYLSYEQYF	TGTGCCAGCAGCCCCCGGGACTACCTCTCCTACGAGCAGTACTTC
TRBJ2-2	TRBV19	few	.	CASSLSSYTGELFF	TGTGCCAGTAGTTTAAGTTCATACACCGGGGAGCTGTTTTTT
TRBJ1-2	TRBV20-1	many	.	CSARDQAFGYGYTF	TGCAGTGCTAGAGATCAGGCATTCGGATATGGCTACACCTTC
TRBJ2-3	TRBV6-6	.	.	CASSYGYTDTQYF	TGTGCCAGCAGTTACGGTTACACAGATACGCAGTATTTT
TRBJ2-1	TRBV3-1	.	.	CASSLRRANYNEQFF	TGTGCCAGCAGCCTTCGGCGGGCTAACTACAATGAGCAGTTCTTC
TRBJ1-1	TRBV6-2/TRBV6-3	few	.	CASSEFGLTEAFF	TGTGCCAGCAGTGAATTTGGCCTCACTGAAGCTTTCTTT
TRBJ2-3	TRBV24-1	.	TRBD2	CATSEHPGGRDTQYF	TGTGCCACCAGTGAGCATCCGGGAGGAAGAGATACGCAGTATTTT
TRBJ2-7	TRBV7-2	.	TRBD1	CASSSHRGQILYEQYF	TGTGCCAGCAGCTCACACAGGGGGCAGATCCTCTACGAGCAGTACTTC
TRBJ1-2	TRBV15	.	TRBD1	CATSRPSPGQGDYGYTF	TGTGCCACCAGCAGACCATCTCCGGGACAGGGGGACTATGGCTACACCTTC
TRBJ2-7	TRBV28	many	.	CASSLFGRAGSYEQYF	TGTGCCAGCAGTTTATTCGGCAGGGCCGGCTCCTACGAGCAGTACTTC
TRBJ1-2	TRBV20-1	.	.	CLSSSTYGYTF	TGCCTTTCATCCTCAACCTATGGCTACACCTTC
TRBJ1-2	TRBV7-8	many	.	CASSLRGGTGRGYTF	TGTGCCAGCAGCCTCCGAGGTGGCACCGGTCGTGGCTACACCTTC
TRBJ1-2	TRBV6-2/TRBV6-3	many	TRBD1	CASSLRDRNYGYTF	TGTGCCAGCAGCCTCCGGGACAGAAACTATGGCTACACCTTC
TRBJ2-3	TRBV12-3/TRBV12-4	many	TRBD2	CASRATSGGDTQYF	TGTGCCAGCAGGGCAACTAGCGGAGGAGATACGCAGTATTTT
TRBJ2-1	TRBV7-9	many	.	CASSLTAAYNEQFF	TGTGCCAGCAGCTTAACAGCGGCCTACAATGAGCAGTTCTTC
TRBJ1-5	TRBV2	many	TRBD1	CASMGQGVGNQPQHF	TGTGCCAGCATGGGACAGGGGGTTGGCAATCAGCCCCAGCATTTT
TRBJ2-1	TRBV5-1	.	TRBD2	CASSTGLAETYTEQFF	TGCGCCAGCAGCACGGGACTAGCGGAGACCTACACTGAGCAGTTCTTC
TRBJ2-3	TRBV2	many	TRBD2	CAILAGVGTDTQYF	TGTGCCATCTTAGCGGGAGTCGGCACAGATACGCAGTATTTT
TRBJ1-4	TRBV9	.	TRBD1	CASSVEGQGAIEKLFF	TGTGCCAGCAGCGTGGAAGGACAGGGGGCAATTGAAAAACTGTTTTTT
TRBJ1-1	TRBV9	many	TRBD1	CASSQGQGTAFF	TGTGCCAGCAGCCAAGGACAGGGAACAGCTTTCTTT
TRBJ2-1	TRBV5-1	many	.	CASSLWAGAYNEQFF	TGCGCCAGCAGCTTGTGGGCAGGGGCCTACAATGAGCAGTTCTTC
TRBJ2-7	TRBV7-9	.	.	CASSLRERGEQYF	TGTGCCAGCAGCTTAAGAGAGCGAGGCGAGCAGTACTTC
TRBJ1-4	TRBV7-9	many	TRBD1	CASSSRTGIGEKLFF	TGTGCCAGCAGCTCCAGGACAGGGATAGGTGAAAAACTGTTTTTT
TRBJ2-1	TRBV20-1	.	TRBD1	CSARDRRRYNEQFF	TGCAGTGCAAGGGACAGGCGACGCTACAATGAGCAGTTCTTC
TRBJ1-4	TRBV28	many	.	CASSVPQGRTTNEKLFF	TGTGCCAGCAGTGTACCTCAGGGACGGACAACTAATGAAAAACTGTTTTTT
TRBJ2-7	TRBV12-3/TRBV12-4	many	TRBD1	CASSRDRVNREQYF	TGTGCCAGCAGCCGGGACAGGGTTAACCGCGAGCAGTACTTC
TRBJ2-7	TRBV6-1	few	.	CASRGAGTANYEQYF	TGTGCCAGCAGGGGCGCCGGGACGGCTAACTACGAGCAGTACTTC
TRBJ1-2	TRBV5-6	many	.	CASSVGQSTGGYTF	TGTGCCAGCAGCGTCGGACAGAGCACGGGTGGCTACACCTTC
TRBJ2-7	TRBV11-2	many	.	CASSSYRGVYEQYF	TGTGCCAGCAGCTCCTACCGGGGAGTCTACGAGCAGTACTTC
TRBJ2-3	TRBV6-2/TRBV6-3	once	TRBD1	CASTRDRVETDTQYF	TGTGCCAGCACAAGGGACAGGGTTGAGACAGATACGCAGTATTTT
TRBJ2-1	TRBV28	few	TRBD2	CASSYRLAGGLVFHNEQFF	TGTGCCAGCAGTTACCGGCTAGCGGGAGGATTAGTGTTCCACAATGAGCAGTTCTTC
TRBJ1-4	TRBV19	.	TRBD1	CASGTATATNEKLFF	TGTGCCAGTGGGACAGCTACTGCAACTAATGAAAAACTGTTTTTT
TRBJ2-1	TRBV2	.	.	CASSQGGGNVKDEQFF	TGTGCCAGCAGTCAAGGGGGCGGGAACGTGAAAGATGAGCAGTTCTTC
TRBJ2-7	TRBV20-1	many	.	CSARRRDDYEQYF	TGCAGTGCTAGACGCAGGGATGATTACGAGCAGTACTTC
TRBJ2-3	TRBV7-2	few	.	CASSLSVVGTDTQYF	TGTGCCAGCAGCTTATCGGTAGTTGGCACAGATACGCAGTATTTT
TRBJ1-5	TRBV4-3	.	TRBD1	CASSQVRGFSQPQHF	TGCGCCAGCAGCCAAGTCAGGGGGTTCAGTCAGCCCCAGCATTTT
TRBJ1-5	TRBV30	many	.	CAWSTGTDQPQHF	TGTGCCTGGAGTACCGGGACCGATCAGCCCCAGCATTTT
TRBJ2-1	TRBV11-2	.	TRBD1	CASSRPLDRGINEQFF	TGTGCCAGCAGCCGTCCCTTGGACAGGGGGATCAATGAGCAGTTCTTC
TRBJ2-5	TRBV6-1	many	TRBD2	CASSEGLAGVKTQYF	TGTGCCAGCAGTGAAGGGCTAGCGGGAGTAAAGACCCAGTACTTC
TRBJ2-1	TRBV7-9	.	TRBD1	CASSSLGQGGNEQFF	TGTGCCAGCAGCTCACTGGGACAGGGTGGCAATGAGCAGTTCTTC
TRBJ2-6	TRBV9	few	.	CASSVGVGQPGANVLTF	TGTGCCAGCAGCGTAGGAGTGGGGCAGCCTGGGGCCAACGTCCTGACTTTC
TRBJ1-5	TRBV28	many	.	CASSLSAVGNQPQHF	TGTGCCAGCAGTTTAAGCGCGGTTGGCAATCAGCCCCAGCATTTT
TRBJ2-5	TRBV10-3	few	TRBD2	CAIRSGGSVETQYF	TGTGCCATCAGATCCGGGGGGTCCGTAGAGACCCAGTACTTC
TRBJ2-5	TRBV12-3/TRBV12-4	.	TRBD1	CASRWTGEGETQYF	TGTGCCAGCAGGTGGACAGGGGAGGGTGAGACCCAGTACTTC
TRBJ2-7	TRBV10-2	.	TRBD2	CASSECAGGPCEQYF	TGCGCCAGCAGTGAGTGCGCGGGAGGACCGTGCGAGCAGTACTTC
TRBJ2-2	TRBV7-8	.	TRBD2	CASSFRGLAGGTGELFF	TGTGCCAGCAGCTTTCGTGGACTAGCGGGAGGAACCGGGGAGCTGTTTTTT
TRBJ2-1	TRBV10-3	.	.	CAISWEVYNEQFF	TGTGCCATCAGTTGGGAGGTGTACAATGAGCAGTTCTTC
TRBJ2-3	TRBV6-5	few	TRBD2	CASSYSSTSGRRTDTQYF	TGTGCCAGCAGTTACTCGTCGACTAGCGGGAGAAGAACAGATACGCAGTATTTT
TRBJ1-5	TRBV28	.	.	CASSPAGAGTYQPQHF	TGTGCCAGCAGTCCGGCGGGGGCAGGGACATATCAGCCCCAGCATTTT
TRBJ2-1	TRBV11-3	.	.	CASSEGFRGYNEQFF	TGTGCCAGCAGTGAAGGCTTCCGAGGGTACAATGAGCAGTTCTTC
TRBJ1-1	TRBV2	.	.	CASSLASGTEAFF	TGTGCCAGCAGTTTAGCTTCCGGGACTGAAGCTTTCTTT